Shown below are 30 T cell receptor beta chains from a single sample sequenced in a study of cytotoxic CD8 clonotypes in ibrutinib-treated CLL. Assay: immunoSEQ multiplex PCR; the TCRdb copy retains only in-frame clones and omits some. The sample consists of about 300,000 clones, 60% to 80% of them appearing once. Sequences were derived from PBMCs, sampled at disease progression, from a patient treated with ibrutinib. Source of these receptors: a human donor with chronic lymphocytic leukemia.

This clone came up a few times. The CDR3 bases are TGTGCCAGCAGCTTAGTCCGGGGCCCCCAAGAGACCCAGTACTTC. Translation gives CASSLVRGPQETQYF. The V and J genes are TRBV7-3 and TRBJ2-5, with D perhaps being TRBD1 or TRBD2 (5 bases each). Deletions cut 2 bases from V and 1 base from J, with 11 bases between. The CDR3 runs to 15 residues. CDR1 SGHTA and CDR2 FQGTGA come from the germline V gene. The full variable domain, with the rest looked up from reference TRBV7-3 and TRBJ2-5, is GAGVSQTPSNKVTEKGKYVELRCDPISGHTALYWYRQSLGQGPEFLIYFQGTGAADDSGLPNDRFFAVRPEGSVSTLKIQRTERGDSAVYLCASSLVRGPQETQYFGPGTRLLVL.

The chain uses TRBV27 and TRBJ1-5; D unresolved. Germline lookup yields CDR1 MNHEY and CDR2 SMNVEV (reference sequence). V lost 9 bases, J lost 4 bases, and 13 bases lay in between. This CDR3 has 13 amino acids. CDR3 nucleotide sequence: TGTGCCAGTCAAAAGTCGGGGAATCAGCCCCAGCATTTT. The encoded protein is CASQKSGNQPQHF.

The rearrangement uses TRBV28 and TRBJ2-5, with D possibly matching TRBD2 (6 bases). Germline-derived CDR1 and CDR2 are MDHEN and SYDVKM. V dropped 8 bases and J dropped 3 bases, with 16 bases sitting between them. This CDR3 region has 14 residues. In DNA form, the CDR3 reads TGTGCCAGCCGGGGGACTCCTGGGGAAGAGACCCAGTACTTC. It is translated as CASRGTPGEETQYF.

This chain uses TRBV11-2 with TRBJ1-2, with D possibly matching TRBD1 (6 bases). The CDR3 contains 13 residues. CDR1 is SGHAT, CDR2 FQNNGV, per germline. V was pared by 1 base and J by 5 bases, with 8 bases between. CDR3 loop: CASSLGDIYGYTF. For the CDR3, the DNA is TGTGCCAGCAGCTTAGGGGACATTTATGGCTACACCTTC.

This chain uses TRBV5-1 with TRBJ2-1; D is possibly TRBD2 (6 bases). Trimming stripped 0 bases from V and 8 bases from J, with 18 bases between. There are 16 residues in the CDR3. Per the germline V gene, CDR1 is SGHRS and CDR2 is YFSETQ. The CDR3 DNA is TGCGCCAGCAGCTTGGGGGGCCTAGCGCTGAACGATGAGCAGTTCTTC. Its protein product is CASSLGGLALNDEQFF.

The chain uses TRBV11-2 and TRBJ1-1; the D gene is possibly TRBD1 (6 bases). Trimming pared 0 bases from V and 3 bases from J, leaving 14 bases between. The CDR3 extends over 16 amino acids. Per the germline V gene, CDR1 is SGHAT and CDR2 is FQNNGV. The CDR3 reads CASSLDGGWHDTEAFF. In DNA form, the CDR3 reads TGTGCCAGCAGCTTAGATGGGGGCTGGCACGACACTGAAGCTTTCTTT.

This clone showed up just a few times. CDR3 in DNA: TGCAGCGTTGAGTTTAGCGGCTACGAGCAGTACTTC. The encoded protein is CSVEFSGYEQYF. The chain recombines TRBV29-1 with TRBJ2-7, with D possibly being TRBD2 (6 bases). The CDR3 spans 12 residues. Germline V gene sequence: CDR1 SQVTM, CDR2 ANQGSEA. The V gene lost 3 bases and the J gene lost 3 bases, with 9 bases spanning the gap.

This chain links TRBV11-2 with TRBJ2-7; 7 bases are shared with TRBD1. Looked up from germline, CDR1 is SGHAT and CDR2 is FQNNGV. The CDR3 spans 15 residues. V dropped 8 bases and J dropped 0; count of bases not matched to a gene: 10. CDR3 sequence reads: CASAHIRGRSYEQYF. CDR3 DNA: TGTGCCAGCGCTCATATAAGGGGGCGCTCCTACGAGCAGTACTTC.

The chain is built from TRBV19 and TRBJ1-4; D remains ambiguous. The length of the CDR3 is 15 residues. Trimming took off 7 bases at V and 3 bases at J, with 15 bases between the two ends. CDR1 is LNHDA, CDR2 SQIVND, per germline (reference sequence). The CDR3 nucleotides are TGTGCCAGTACCCAAGAGGGTTCCCCTAATGAAAAACTGTTTTTT. This gives the protein CASTQEGSPNEKLFF.

The V gene is TRBV7-3, the J gene TRBJ2-3; weak D call: TRBD1 (5 bases). V was cut by 3 bases and J by 2 bases, with 12 bases left in between. This CDR3 is 15 amino acids long. The germline gives CDR1 SGHTA, CDR2 FQGTGA. CDR3 region: CASSLGLGDTDTQYF. DNA for the CDR3: TGTGCCAGCAGCTTGGGTCTAGGGGACACAGATACGCAGTATTTT.

V gene TRBV6-5 combines with J gene TRBJ1-4; unclear D gene. Deletions cut 0 bases from V and 0 bases from J, with 5 bases between. The germline gives CDR1 MNHEY, CDR2 SVGAGI. The CDR3 runs to 15 residues. The chain's CDR3 is CASSYSWSTNEKLFF. As DNA, the CDR3 is TGTGCCAGCAGTTACTCCTGGTCAACTAATGAAAAACTGTTTTTT.

The V call is TRBV7-3, the J call TRBJ2-7, with D unclear. Looked up from germline, CDR1 is SGHTA and CDR2 is FQGTGA. CDR3 length: 14 residues. V was cut by 3 bases and J by 2 bases, with 11 bases left in between. CDR3 nucleotides: TGTGCCAGCAGCTTGGTAGGGCAGACCTACGAGCAGTACTTC. Residues: CASSLVGQTYEQYF.

The chain employs TRBV4-1 and TRBJ2-7; D is possibly TRBD2 (6 bases). V gave up 2 bases and J gave up 2 bases, with 13 bases separating them. Looked up from germline, CDR1 is MGHRA and CDR2 is YSYEKL. This CDR3 contains 15 residues. CDR3 protein: CASSQSGRRAYEQYF. The CDR3 DNA reads as TGCGCCAGCAGCCAAAGCGGGCGAAGGGCCTACGAGCAGTACTTC.

The rearrangement links TRBV6-5 to TRBJ1-1, with no clear D. V was cut by 0 bases and J by 3 bases, with 11 bases left in between. From germline, CDR1 is MNHEY and CDR2 SVGAGI. This CDR3 region has 15 residues. CDR3 DNA sequence: TGTGCCAGCAGTTACTCCCCCGGATTCTACACTGAAGCTTTCTTT. Residues: CASSYSPGFYTEAFF.

This chain connects TRBV29-1 to TRBJ2-7; D perhaps matches TRBD2 (5 bases). V was shortened by 8 bases and J by 6 bases, with 14 bases between the two germline ends. The CDR3 is 11 residues long. Looked up from germline, CDR1 is SQVTM and CDR2 is ANQGSEA. The CDR3 spells CSLAVGVEQYF. The DNA of the CDR3 is TGCAGCCTTGCCGTGGGAGTCGAGCAGTACTTC.

V is TRBV11-2 and J is TRBJ2-7; possibly TRBD2 for D (6 bases). V was clipped by 5 bases and J by 5 bases, with 16 bases between them. This CDR3 comprises 14 residues. Germline CDR1 is SGHAT and CDR2 is FQNNGV. CDR3 DNA sequence: TGTGCCAGCAGCCTAAGGGTTGGCGGGAACGAGCAGTACTTC. This gives the protein CASSLRVGGNEQYF.

V gene TRBV9 combines with J gene TRBJ2-2; 11 bases are a match to TRBD1. J was trimmed by 5 bases and V by 0 bases; bases with no gene match: 6. The CDR3 has 17 amino acids. Germline V gene data show CDR1 as SGDLS and CDR2 as YYNGEE. CDR3 loop: CASSVELGTGGTGELFF. The CDR3 bases are TGTGCCAGCAGCGTAGAGCTCGGGACAGGGGGAACCGGGGAGCTGTTTTTT.

The chain joins TRBV6-1 to TRBJ1-2; no clear D gene. This CDR3 is built from 13 residues. Trimming cost V 4 bases and J 4 bases, with 10 bases left between them. Germline CDR1 reads MNHNS; CDR2 reads SASEGT. CDR3 bases: TGTGCCAGCAGTGGGGTACTTGGCTATGGCTACACCTTC. It translates to CASSGVLGYGYTF.

The table lists this clone with a count of one. This chain links TRBV10-2 with TRBJ2-5; 10 nucleotides agree with TRBD2. J was trimmed by 4 bases and V by 8 bases; bases with no gene match: 1. The CDR3 has 12 residues. The V gene's germline CDR1 is WSHSY and CDR2 SAAADI. CDR3 nucleotides: TGCGCCAGCGGACTAGCGGTAGAGACCCAGTACTTC. Translating it yields CASGLAVETQYF.

The rearrangement uses TRBV7-2 and TRBJ2-5, with 10 positions matching TRBD2. Germline values: CDR1 SGHTA, CDR2 FQGNSA. CDR3 length: 15 amino acids. The J segment lost 5 bases and the V segment lost 2 bases, leaving 5 bases of the junction unmatched. CDR3 DNA sequence: TGTGCCAGCAGCTTACCAGCGGGGGGGGTCGAGACCCAGTACTTC. As protein: CASSLPAGGVETQYF.

This clone was detected only once. The chain employs TRBV15 and TRBJ1-5; 7 positions agree with TRBD1. V was clipped by 3 bases and J by 4 bases; unmatched bases: 12. CDR1 is LNHNV and CDR2 is YYDKDF in the germline V gene (reference sequence). The CDR3 is 17 residues long. CDR3 nucleotide sequence: TGTGCCACCAGCAGTTACCCTATGGGACAGTTTAATCAGCCCCAGCATTTT. Translating it yields CATSSYPMGQFNQPQHF.

This clone came up many times. The chain employs TRBV7-9 and TRBJ2-6; D may be TRBD2 (6 bases). The V gene lost 0 bases and the J gene lost 0 bases, with 9 bases spanning the gap. The V gene's germline CDR1 is SEHNR and CDR2 FQNEAQ (reference sequence). The CDR3 consists of 17 residues. For the CDR3, the DNA is TGTGCCAGCAGCTTAGCGAGCGGGTTCTCTGGGGCCAACGTCCTGACTTTC. Amino acids: CASSLASGFSGANVLTF.

The genes are TRBV2 and TRBJ1-5; a possible D gene is TRBD1 (5 bases). The CDR3 contains 15 residues. CDR1 and CDR2 (germline): SNHLY, FYNNEI. Trimming shortened V by 0 bases and J by 6 bases, and 12 bases separated the two germline ends. CDR3 residues: CASSEARGELQPQHF. The CDR3 nucleotides read TGTGCCAGCAGTGAAGCGCGAGGGGAGCTTCAGCCCCAGCATTTT.

The CDR3 bases are TGTGCCAGCAGCGACACACAGGGACGCGAGCAGTACTTC. It yields the protein CASSDTQGREQYF. The chain carries TRBV11-2 and TRBJ2-7; possible D gene TRBD1, 6 bases. This CDR3 contains 13 residues. The germline V gene has CDR1 SGHAT and CDR2 FQNNGV. Between the trimmed V and J ends, which lost 5 bases and 6 bases, there was a span of 14 bases.

This clone showed up just a few times. V and J are TRBV14 and TRBJ1-6; TRBD1 agrees at 7 bases. J was trimmed by 9 bases and V by 2 bases; bases with no gene match: 10. The CDR3 runs 16 residues. Per germline, CDR1 SGHDN and CDR2 FVKESK. CDR3 nucleotide sequence: TGTGCCAGCAGCCAAAACACAGGGGTTTACGGTTCACCCCTCCACTTT. It codes for CASSQNTGVYGSPLHF.

The chain links TRBV5-1 to TRBJ2-3; possible D gene TRBD2, 5 bases. CDR3 size: 14 residues. V lost 4 bases and J lost 6, with 15 bases in between. From germline, CDR1 is SGHRS and CDR2 YFSETQ. CDR3 nucleotide sequence: TGCGCCAGCAGCCTCCTAGAGGCGGGCGATACGCAGTATTTT. Protein sequence: CASSLLEAGDTQYF.

The gene calls are TRBV4-1 and TRBJ2-7; the D gene is possibly TRBD1 (5 bases). V gave up 0 bases and J gave up 6 bases, with 9 bases separating them. Germline V gene lookup returns CDR1 MGHRA and CDR2 YSYEKL. CDR3 length: 13 amino acids. CDR3 nucleotide sequence: TGCGCCAGCAGCCAAGACTGGGGCCTCGAGCAGTACTTC. Translated, it gives CASSQDWGLEQYF.

The genes are TRBV13 and TRBJ2-3; 12 bases match TRBD2. The CDR3 is made up of 14 amino acids. With V trimmed by 8 bases and J by 6 bases, 6 bases remained unmatched. The V gene's germline CDR1 is PRHDT and CDR2 FYEKMQ (reference sequence). Written as DNA, the CDR3 is TGTGCCAGCGCTCCTAGCGGGGGGGCGGATACGCAGTATTTT. Translated: CASAPSGGADTQYF.

The chain couples TRBV29-1 to TRBJ1-2; no definite D call. The CDR3 is 14 amino acids. V was shortened by 1 base and J by 6 bases, with 15 bases between the two germline ends. Germline V lookup: CDR1 SQVTM, CDR2 ANQGSEA. The CDR3 DNA reads TGCAGCGTTGAAGTGGGTTCGCTTAGCCATGGCTACACCTTC. Amino acid sequence: CSVEVGSLSHGYTF. Complete variable domain (other parts from reference TRBV29-1 and TRBJ1-2): SAVISQKPSRDICQRGTSLTIQCQVDSQVTMMFWYRQQPGQSLTLIATANQGSEATYESGFVIDKFPISRPNLTFSTLTVSNMSPEDSSIYLCSVEVGSLSHGYTFGSGTRLTVV.

The CDR3 bases are TGTGCCAGTAGCACGTCTGAGACGACAGCCTCTGGAAACACCATATATTTT. Encoded protein: CASSTSETTASGNTIYF. The gene calls are TRBV19 and TRBJ1-3; weak D call: TRBD1 (5 bases). CDR1 is LNHDA, CDR2 SQIVND, per germline (reference sequence). V was clipped by 6 bases and J by 0 bases, with 18 bases between them. This CDR3 has 17 amino acids.